One sample yielded the 30 T cell receptor beta chains listed below, sequenced in a study of radiation and T cells in renal cell carcinoma. Profiling relied on immunoSEQ multiplex PCR, and the TCRdb table lists in-frame clones only, not all of them. The data show roughly 100,000 clones, more than 65% seen once. As to time point: blood 4 weeks post-SBRT, at nephrectomy. Treatment specified: 15 Gy SBRT to primary tumor, nephrectomy 4 weeks later. The specimen comprised blood, sampled from a patient whose treatment included radiotherapy and nephrectomy. The source of these receptors is a man between 60 and 75 years old with renal cell carcinoma.

This chain uses TRBV5-6 with TRBJ1-1; D not certain. The CDR3 has 12 residues. The V end was cut by 3 bases, the J end by 1 base, with 4 bases between. Per germline, CDR1 SGHDT and CDR2 YYEEEE. The CDR3 region has the DNA TGTGCCAGCAGCTCAGGGAACACTGAAGCTTTCTTT. Its translation is CASSSGNTEAFF.

The chain joins TRBV6-5 to TRBJ1-2, with D perhaps TRBD1 (6 bases). The CDR3 runs 14 residues. V dropped 1 base and J dropped 2 bases, with 8 bases sitting between them. From germline, CDR1 is MNHEY and CDR2 SVGAGI. CDR3 sequence reads: CASSYFQGNYGYTF. The CDR3 DNA is TGTGCCAGCAGTTACTTCCAGGGGAACTATGGCTACACCTTC.

This clone was seen a handful of times. This chain connects TRBV30 to TRBJ1-5, with a tentative D call TRBD1 (6 bases). The germline V gene encodes CDR1 GTSNPN and CDR2 SVGIG (reference sequence). Trimming removed 0 bases from V and 0 bases from J, with 12 bases in between. The CDR3 consists of 16 residues. The CDR3 DNA reads TGTGCCTGGAGTGTACAGGGTCGAGATAGCAATCAGCCCCAGCATTTT. Its translation is CAWSVQGRDSNQPQHF.

V is TRBV27 and J is TRBJ2-7; D unresolved. With 2 bases removed from V and 2 bases from J, the gap between germline ends came to 10 bases. In germline, CDR1 is MNHEY, CDR2 SMNVEV (reference sequence). The CDR3 is 14 amino acids. The CDR3 protein is CASSLHARPYEQYF. The CDR3 DNA follows: TGTGCCAGCAGTTTACATGCGAGGCCCTACGAGCAGTACTTC.

The CDR3 nucleotides read TGTGCCAGCAGCTTAGGGGGACAGGGTCTGGAGACCCAGTACTTC. Its translation: CASSLGGQGLETQYF. The rearrangement joins TRBV7-9 to TRBJ2-5; 9 bases are a match to TRBD1. In germline, CDR1 is SEHNR, CDR2 FQNEAQ (reference sequence). CDR3 length: 15 residues. V shed 1 base and J 5 bases; nucleotides not matched to a gene: 5.

CDR3 DNA sequence: TGTGCCAGCAGTTACGGGGGCATTGAAGCTTTCTTT. The encoded protein is CASSYGGIEAFF. The chain recombines TRBV6-5 with TRBJ1-1; possible D gene TRBD1, 6 bases. The germline gives CDR1 MNHEY, CDR2 SVGAGI. The V end lost 2 bases, the J end lost 7 bases, and 8 bases lay between the germline ends. This CDR3 is built from 12 residues.

This clone has more than one count but fewer than ten. This rearrangement joins TRBV5-3 to TRBJ1-4; the D is unclear. TRBV5-3 is an ORF; its function is uncertain. The V end was cut by 2 bases, the J end by 5 bases, with 19 bases between. The CDR3 extends over 17 amino acids. The CDR3 region is CARSFYYAYQTNEKLFF. The CDR3 region has the DNA TGTGCCAGAAGCTTCTACTACGCCTACCAGACCAATGAAAAACTGTTTTTT.

A note on this clone: At the DNA level, this CDR3 is encoded by other sequences in the same sample as well. The CDR3 reads CAISESAKSSYEQYF. The DNA of the CDR3 is TGTGCCATCAGTGAGTCAGCGAAGAGCTCCTACGAGCAGTACTTC. The J gene is TRBJ2-7, the V gene TRBV10-3; D uncertain. Trimming pared 0 bases from V and 0 bases from J, leaving 9 bases between. The CDR3 is 15 amino acids. Germline lookup yields CDR1 ENHRY and CDR2 SYGVKD.

V and J are TRBV30 and TRBJ2-7, with D tentatively TRBD2 (5 bases). Trimming stripped 5 bases from V and 3 bases from J, with 14 bases between. Germline V gives CDR1 GTSNPN, CDR2 SVGIG (reference sequence). CDR3 length: 13 amino acids. The CDR3 DNA sequence: TGTGCCTGGTCTTGGGCCGGGGACTACGAGCAGTACTTC. Translation gives CAWSWAGDYEQYF. Drawing the rest from reference TRBV30 and TRBJ2-7, the complete variable domain is SQTIHQWPATLVQPVGSPLSLECTVEGTSNPNLYWYRQAAGRGLQLLFYSVGIGQISSEVPQNLSASRPQDRQFILSSKKLLLSDSGFYLCAWSWAGDYEQYFGPGTRLTVT.

V usage is TRBV29-1 and J usage is TRBJ2-7, with TRBD1 matching 12 bases. CDR3 length: 15 residues. CDR1 is SQVTM and CDR2 is ANQGSEA in the germline V gene. The junction had 4 bases not matched to a gene; V was cut back by 1 base and J by 3 bases. CDR3 amino acids: CSVEGGQGADYEQYF. The CDR3 nucleotides are TGCAGCGTTGAAGGGGGACAGGGGGCGGACTACGAGCAGTACTTC.

This clone came up a few times. V usage is TRBV6-1 and J usage is TRBJ2-2, with D tentatively TRBD2 (5 bases). CDR3 length equals 13 residues. CDR1 MNHNS and CDR2 SASEGT come from the germline V gene. V shed 8 bases and J shed 6 bases, with 13 bases lying between them. The CDR3 spells CASLKFGAGELFF. The DNA for the CDR3 is TGTGCCAGCTTAAAATTCGGGGCCGGGGAGCTGTTTTTT.

This clone was observed once. The V call is TRBV27, the J call TRBJ2-7; 9 nucleotides match TRBD2. CDR1 and CDR2 (germline): MNHEY, SMNVEV (reference sequence). With V trimmed by 2 bases and J by 2 bases, 4 bases remained unmatched. The CDR3 loop spans 15 amino acids. CDR3 protein: CASSLRIAGAYEQYF. The CDR3 DNA sequence: TGTGCCAGCAGTTTAAGGATAGCGGGAGCCTACGAGCAGTACTTC.

A single count supports this clone. The chain uses TRBV7-2 and TRBJ1-1; D gene ambiguous. Germline V CDR1 and CDR2: SGHTA, FQGNSA. The CDR3 runs 15 residues. The V and J ends lost 3 bases and 4 bases respectively, with 15 bases between them. The CDR3 DNA follows: TGTGCCAGCAGCTTGAGAAGGGCCCTGATCACTGAAGCTTTCTTT. This codes for CASSLRRALITEAFF.

This clone was counted only a few times. The genes are TRBV2 and TRBJ1-2; tentative D call: TRBD1 (5 bases). Germline CDR1 and CDR2: SNHLY and FYNNEI. Deletions cut 6 bases from V and 0 bases from J, with 14 bases between. The CDR3 runs to 15 residues. The CDR3 reads CASSADSSSNYGYTF. The CDR3 coding sequence is TGTGCCAGCAGCGCCGACAGTTCTTCTAACTATGGCTACACCTTC.

V usage is TRBV7-2 and J usage is TRBJ2-7, with TRBD1 identical over 7 bases. In germline, CDR1 is SGHTA, CDR2 FQGNSA. V gave up 5 bases and J gave up 6 bases; unmatched junction bases: 4. This CDR3 comprises 12 residues. The chain's CDR3 is CASSQQGREQYF. As DNA, the CDR3 is TGTGCCAGCAGCCAACAGGGGCGCGAGCAGTACTTC.

The chain employs TRBV19 and TRBJ2-1, with D tentatively TRBD2 (5 bases). V was clipped by 3 bases and J by 7 bases, with 7 bases between them. The V gene's germline CDR1 is LNHDA and CDR2 SQIVND (reference sequence). The length of the CDR3 is 12 residues. The CDR3 DNA reads as TGTGCCAGTAGTATCAGAGGGAATGAGCAGTTCTTC. The encoded protein is CASSIRGNEQFF.

V is TRBV11-2 and J is TRBJ1-1; 7 bases map to TRBD1. J was trimmed by 5 bases and V by 5 bases; bases with no gene match: 8. The germline V gene encodes CDR1 SGHAT and CDR2 FQNNGV. The CDR3 is 14 residues long. This CDR3 reads CASSLGGAMTEAFF. In DNA, the CDR3 is TGTGCCAGCAGCCTAGGGGGCGCGATGACTGAAGCTTTCTTT.

This clone was counted a single time. The gene calls are TRBV7-2 and TRBJ2-3, with 8 bases fitting TRBD2. Germline V gives CDR1 SGHTA, CDR2 FQGNSA. The CDR3 covers 15 residues. The trim removed 5 bases at V and 0 bases at J, leaving 4 bases unmatched. For the CDR3, the DNA is TGTGCCAGCAGCGAGGGACTAGTTAGCACAGATACGCAGTATTTT. Protein product: CASSEGLVSTDTQYF.

V gene TRBV6-1 combines with J gene TRBJ1-1; D perhaps matches TRBD1 (5 bases). The V gene's germline CDR1 is MNHNS and CDR2 SASEGT. V was shortened by 3 bases and J by 8 bases, with 10 bases between the two germline ends. This CDR3 contains 12 residues. DNA of the CDR3: TGTGCCAGCAGTGAGTATAGGGGCGAAGCTTTCTTT. The encoded protein is CASSEYRGEAFF.

The V and J genes are TRBV5-1 and TRBJ2-1; 7 bases are shared with TRBD2. V shed 1 base, J shed 0 bases, and the junction held 7 bases outside the gene matches. CDR1 and CDR2 from the germline V gene are SGHRS and YFSETQ. The CDR3 covers 17 residues. CDR3 sequence (DNA): TGCGCCAGCAGCTTGTCGTTCAGGGAGGGCTCCTACAATGAGCAGTTCTTC. Translation gives CASSLSFREGSYNEQFF.

The genes are TRBV27 and TRBJ1-2; possible D gene TRBD1, 5 bases. The CDR3 totals 13 residues. Trimming cost V 6 bases and J 8 bases, with 16 bases left between them. The germline CDR1 and CDR2 sequences are MNHEY and SMNVEV (reference sequence). The DNA of the CDR3 is TGTGCCAGCAGGAGCCCCACCAGGGAAGGCTACACCTTC. It translates to CASRSPTREGYTF.

The chain has TRBV7-8 and TRBJ2-6, with D perhaps TRBD1 (5 bases). The V and J ends lost 4 bases and 1 base respectively, with 8 bases between them. The CDR3 runs 15 residues. Germline assignment: CDR1 SGHVS and CDR2 FQNEAQ. The CDR3 DNA follows: TGTGCCAGCAGCTCATCAGGGTCTGGGGCCAACGTCCTGACTTTC. Translating it yields CASSSSGSGANVLTF.

This clone was detected once. The chain employs TRBV30 and TRBJ2-3; 7 nucleotides align to TRBD2. J gave up 6 bases and V 5 bases, and 26 bases lay outside the gene matches. This CDR3 is built from 19 residues. Germline V gene sequence: CDR1 GTSNPN, CDR2 SVGIG (reference sequence). DNA of the CDR3: TGTGCCTGGGGGGGGGTAGTCATGTCGGGCAAAACTAGGGCGGATACGCAGTATTTT. It yields the protein CAWGGVVMSGKTRADTQYF.

V and J are TRBV28 and TRBJ2-6; D might be TRBD2 (6 bases). Germline values: CDR1 MDHEN, CDR2 SYDVKM. CDR3 length: 16 residues. Trimming pared 8 bases from V and 4 bases from J, leaving 18 bases between. CDR3 in amino acids: CASLPGGASGANVLTF. In DNA, the CDR3 is TGTGCCAGCCTTCCCGGAGGGGCGTCCGGGGCCAACGTCCTGACTTTC.

This clone was picked up a small number of times. This chain joins TRBV4-2 and TRBJ1-2, with D possibly matching TRBD1 (5 bases). The V gene's germline CDR1 is LGHNA and CDR2 YNFKEQ. The V gene lost 1 base and the J gene lost 4 bases, with 7 bases spanning the gap. CDR3 size: 13 residues. The CDR3 spells CASSQGDSYGYTF. DNA of the CDR3: TGTGCCAGCAGCCAAGGGGACTCCTATGGCTACACCTTC.

The CDR3 loop is CASSEGQGEVYGYTF. The CDR3 nucleotides read TGTGCCAGCAGTGAAGGACAGGGAGAGGTCTATGGCTACACCTTC. The chain links TRBV27 to TRBJ1-2; TRBD1 matches at 8 bases. This CDR3 comprises 15 residues. The germline V gene encodes CDR1 MNHEY and CDR2 SMNVEV (reference sequence). Trimming took 5 bases from V and 4 from J; bases not matched to a gene: 9.

V usage is TRBV7-3 and J usage is TRBJ2-3; 7 bases are a match to TRBD1. The V gene's germline CDR1 is SGHTA and CDR2 FQGTGA. V was pared by 5 bases and J by 0 bases, with 8 bases of the junction left unmatched. This CDR3 region has 16 residues. CDR3 sequence: CASSPYPTGSTDTQYF. In DNA form, the CDR3 reads TGTGCCAGCAGCCCCTACCCGACAGGGAGCACAGATACGCAGTATTTT. Complete variable domain (other parts from reference TRBV7-3 and TRBJ2-3): GAGVSQTPSNKVTEKGKYVELRCDPISGHTALYWYRQSLGQGPEFLIYFQGTGAADDSGLPNDRFFAVRPEGSVSTLKIQRTERGDSAVYLCASSPYPTGSTDTQYFGPGTRLTVL.

CDR3 sequence: CASSAGTTEYEQYF. DNA for the CDR3: TGTGCCAGCAGTGCCGGGACAACTGAATACGAGCAGTACTTC. The chain joins TRBV6-5 to TRBJ2-7; D may be TRBD1 (6 bases). The CDR3 sequence is 14 residues long. Between the trimmed V and J ends, which lost 5 bases and 4 bases, there was a span of 15 bases. Germline assignment: CDR1 MNHEY and CDR2 SVGAGI.

The chain joins TRBV5-1 to TRBJ2-7, with 8 bases aligning to TRBD2. The ends lost 0 bases at V and 2 bases at J; junction bases unmatched: 4. This CDR3 has 15 residues. CDR1 and CDR2 (germline): SGHRS, YFSETQ. The CDR3 nucleotides read TGCGCCAGCAGCTTGGTAGCGGGACCCACCTACGAGCAGTACTTC. This sequence encodes CASSLVAGPTYEQYF.

This clone has more than one count but fewer than ten. This sample includes further DNA sequences coding for the same CDR3. The rearrangement uses TRBV10-2 and TRBJ2-1; 10 bases align to TRBD2. The CDR3 contains 15 residues. J gave up 8 bases and V 4 bases, and 8 bases lay outside the gene matches. Germline V CDR1 and CDR2: WSHSY, SAAADI. CDR3 amino acids: CASSAGLAGVDEQFF. The CDR3 DNA sequence: TGCGCCAGCAGTGCGGGGCTAGCGGGAGTAGATGAGCAGTTCTTC.